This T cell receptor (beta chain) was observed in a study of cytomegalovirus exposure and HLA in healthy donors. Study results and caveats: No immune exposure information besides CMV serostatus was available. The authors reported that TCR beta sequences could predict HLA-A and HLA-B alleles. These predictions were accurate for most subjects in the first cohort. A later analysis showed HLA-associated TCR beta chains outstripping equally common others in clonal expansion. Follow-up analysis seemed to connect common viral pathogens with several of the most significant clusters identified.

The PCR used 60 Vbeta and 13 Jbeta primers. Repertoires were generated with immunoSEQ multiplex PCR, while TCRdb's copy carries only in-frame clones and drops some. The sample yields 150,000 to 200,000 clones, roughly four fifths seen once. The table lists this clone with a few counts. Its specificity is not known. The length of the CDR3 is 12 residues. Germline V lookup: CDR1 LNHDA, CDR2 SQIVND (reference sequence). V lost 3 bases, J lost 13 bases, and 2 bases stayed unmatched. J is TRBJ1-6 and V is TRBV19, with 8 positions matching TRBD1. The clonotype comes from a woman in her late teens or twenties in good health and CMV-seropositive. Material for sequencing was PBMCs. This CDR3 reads CASSIQGAPLHF. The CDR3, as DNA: TGTGCCAGTAGTATCCAGGGGGCTCCCCTCCACTTT.